This entry lists 22 T cell receptor beta chains sequenced from one sample in a study of long-term antiretroviral therapy in people with HIV. Run at survey level, the immunoSEQ assay was version v3.0. TCRdb's table, derived via immunoSEQ multiplex PCR, lists solely in-frame clones and lacks some. The sample shows more than 15,000 clones, approximately 80% of them seen only once. The sequencing here drew on unsorted PBMCs, taken 0.5 years before starting antiretroviral therapy. All receptors derive from a man aged 18 to 30 with HIV.

This chain connects TRBV7-9 to TRBJ2-1; D gene unclear. Germline CDR1 is SEHNR and CDR2 is FQNEAQ (reference sequence). This CDR3 is 16 amino acids long. Trimming took 5 bases from V and 5 from J, leaving 19 bases between them. The CDR3 DNA reads TGTGCCAGCAGCCCGGAAAGTGTCAGTACCCACAATGAGCAGTTCTTC. It specifies CASSPESVSTHNEQFF. The variable domain in full, completed from reference TRBV7-9 and TRBJ2-1, reads DTGVSQNPRHKITKRGQNVTFRCDPISEHNRLYWYRQTLGQGPEFLTYFQNEAQLEKSRLLSDRFSAERPKGSFSTLEIQRTEQGDSAMYLCASSPESVSTHNEQFFGPGTRLTVL.

The V gene is TRBV9, the J gene TRBJ2-7, with 9 positions matching TRBD1. The germline CDR1 and CDR2 sequences are SGDLS and YYNGEE. V was pared by 4 bases and J by 3 bases, with 8 bases of the junction left unmatched. The CDR3 runs 15 residues. This CDR3 reads CASSPEDRGGYEQYF. CDR3 coding DNA: TGTGCCAGCAGCCCAGAGGACAGGGGTGGCTACGAGCAGTACTTC.

This chain uses TRBV6-5 with TRBJ1-4; no clear D gene. V lost 1 base to trimming and J lost 7 bases, with 16 bases between them. The CDR3 is 16 residues long. Looked up from germline, CDR1 is MNHEY and CDR2 is SVGAGI. The CDR3 bases are TGTGCCAGCAGTTACTTTGGAAACCCGGTTCGTGAAAAACTGTTTTTT. Encoded protein: CASSYFGNPVREKLFF.

This rearrangement joins TRBV19 to TRBJ2-3, with 7 bases matching TRBD2. Germline CDR1 LNHDA, CDR2 SQIVND (reference sequence). CDR3 size: 18 residues. V shed 3 bases and J 1 base; nucleotides not matched to a gene: 13. The CDR3 DNA reads TGTGCCAGTAGTATCCCCGGGCTAGCGGAGGCTGGCACAGATACGCAGTATTTT. As protein: CASSIPGLAEAGTDTQYF.

This clone was counted once. The chain combines TRBV7-9 with TRBJ2-1; 13 bases match TRBD2. The CDR3 runs to 16 residues. CDR1 and CDR2 (germline): SEHNR, FQNEAQ (reference sequence). The V segment lost 5 bases and the J segment 4 bases; nucleotides outside the gene matches: 5. In nucleotides, the CDR3 is TGTGCCAGCAGCCCTACTAGCGGGGGGGCTTACAATGAGCAGTTCTTC. As protein: CASSPTSGGAYNEQFF.

The chain has TRBV12-5 and TRBJ2-1; tentatively, D is TRBD2 (5 bases). The CDR3 sequence is 12 residues long. Trimming pared 5 bases from V and 9 bases from J, leaving 11 bases between. Germline CDR1 and CDR2: LGHNT and FRNRAP. Written as DNA, the CDR3 is TGTGCTAGTGGTGAGGGATCTAGTGAGCAGTTCTTC. Amino acid sequence: CASGEGSSEQFF.

This chain links TRBV5-1 with TRBJ2-1, with D possibly matching TRBD2 (7 bases). V was trimmed by 0 bases and J by 9 bases, leaving 16 bases between them. The CDR3 is made up of 15 amino acids. CDR1 SGHRS and CDR2 YFSETQ come from the germline V gene. CDR3 bases: TGCGCCAGCAGCTTGGCCTTAGGGGGAGGGGGTGAGCAGTTCTTC. It translates to CASSLALGGGGEQFF. Complete variable domain (other parts from reference TRBV5-1 and TRBJ2-1): KAGVTQTPRYLIKTRGQQVTLSCSPISGHRSVSWYQQTPGQGLQFLFEYFSETQRNKGNFPGRFSGRQFSNSRSEMNVSTLELGDSALYLCASSLALGGGGEQFFGPGTRLTVL.

This chain links TRBV5-1 with TRBJ1-1, with a tentative D call TRBD1 (5 bases). Germline-derived CDR1 and CDR2 are SGHRS and YFSETQ. This CDR3 contains 14 residues. Trimming cost V 4 bases and J 1 base, with 11 bases left between them. Here the CDR3 reads CASSGGTENTEAFF. CDR3 in DNA: TGCGCCAGCAGCGGGGGGACGGAGAACACTGAAGCTTTCTTT.

The chain carries TRBV2 and TRBJ2-1; maybe TRBD2 (6 bases). CDR3 length: 15 residues. The germline CDR1 and CDR2 sequences are SNHLY and FYNNEI. V was pared by 8 bases and J by 0 bases, with 14 bases between. Written as DNA, the CDR3 is TGTGCCAGCGGGCTAGCGCTTAGCTCCTACAATGAGCAGTTCTTC. Protein: CASGLALSSYNEQFF.

This clone was seen only a few times. This chain connects TRBV7-9 to TRBJ2-7; D perhaps matches TRBD1 (6 bases). There are 14 residues in the CDR3. Looked up from germline, CDR1 is SEHNR and CDR2 is FQNEAQ (reference sequence). V was pared by 4 bases and J by 7 bases, with 17 bases between. CDR3 nucleotides: TGTGCCAGCAGCTCGTTGGACAGCTTCTGGGAGCAGTACTTC. Its protein product is CASSSLDSFWEQYF.

This chain uses TRBV6-5 with TRBJ2-1, with 10 bases lining up with TRBD1. Looked up from germline, CDR1 is MNHEY and CDR2 is SVGAGI. The CDR3 extends over 14 amino acids. The trim removed 10 bases at V and 2 bases at J, leaving 5 bases unmatched. The CDR3 reads CAISTGGPYNEQFF. The CDR3 nucleotides are TGTGCCATTTCGACAGGGGGCCCCTACAATGAGCAGTTCTTC.

This clone was picked up a small number of times. The chain uses TRBV2 and TRBJ2-7, with D perhaps TRBD1 or TRBD2 (5 bases each). CDR1 is SNHLY and CDR2 is FYNNEI in the germline V gene. The V gene lost 6 bases and the J gene lost 3 bases, with 18 bases spanning the gap. This CDR3 has 15 residues. As DNA, the CDR3 is TGTGCCAGCAGCGGGGTCAGGGAAGAGGGCTACGAGCAGTACTTC. Protein: CASSGVREEGYEQYF.

V usage is TRBV5-4 and J usage is TRBJ1-1; TRBD1 is a possible D gene (5 bases). This CDR3 is 14 amino acids long. The germline V and J ends were trimmed by 4 bases and 1 base, with 11 bases remaining between them. CDR1 SGHNT and CDR2 YYREEE come from the germline V gene (reference sequence). CDR3: CASSIMGGNTEAFF. For the CDR3, the DNA is TGTGCCAGCAGCATAATGGGGGGGAACACTGAAGCTTTCTTT.

V usage is TRBV4-1 and J usage is TRBJ1-2; tentatively, D is TRBD1 (5 bases). The CDR3 covers 15 residues. The V gene's germline CDR1 is MGHRA and CDR2 YSYEKL. The V and J ends lost 5 bases and 3 bases respectively, with 16 bases between them. CDR3 nucleotide sequence: TGCGCCAGCAGCGTCCTAGGGACGGACTACTATGGCTACACCTTC. Encoded protein: CASSVLGTDYYGYTF.

This clone was observed a few times. This chain connects TRBV9 to TRBJ1-2; 7 nucleotides align to TRBD1. From germline, CDR1 is SGDLS and CDR2 YYNGEE. V gave up 4 bases and J gave up 6 bases; unmatched junction bases: 9. The CDR3 extends over 14 amino acids. CDR3 coding DNA: TGTGCCAGCAGCTCCCGACAGGGTACACATGGCTACACCTTC. This translates into CASSSRQGTHGYTF.

J is TRBJ1-1 and V is TRBV10-3; D is perhaps TRBD1 (5 bases). There are 16 residues in the CDR3. V was trimmed by 0 bases and J by 1 base, leaving 12 bases between them. Germline CDR1 is ENHRY and CDR2 is SYGVKD. CDR3 in DNA: TGTGCCATCAGTGAGTCGAAGGGGACCGAGAACACTGAAGCTTTCTTT. Translated, it gives CAISESKGTENTEAFF.

This rearrangement joins TRBV5-4 to TRBJ1-2; 8 bases are shared with TRBD1. CDR3 length: 13 residues. J lost 7 bases, V lost 4 bases, and 6 bases had no gene match. In germline, CDR1 is SGHNT, CDR2 YYREEE (reference sequence). Here the CDR3 reads CASSQTGDPGYTF. DNA for the CDR3: TGTGCCAGCAGCCAGACAGGGGACCCTGGCTACACCTTC.

In its sample, this clone was seen once. The rearrangement joins TRBV27 to TRBJ2-7; no clear D gene. Germline loops: CDR1 MNHEY, CDR2 SMNVEV (reference sequence). This CDR3 spans 13 amino acids. The V end lost 0 bases, the J end lost 7 bases, and 10 bases lay between the germline ends. Written as DNA, the CDR3 is TGTGCCAGCAGTTTATCAGGTAGGGAAGAGCAGTACTTC. Residues: CASSLSGREEQYF.

The genes are TRBV7-9 and TRBJ2-2, with D unresolved. Germline V gene data show CDR1 as SEHNR and CDR2 as FQNEAQ (reference sequence). V lost 0 bases, J lost 7 bases, and 3 bases lay in between. The CDR3 extends over 12 amino acids. CDR3 nucleotide sequence: TGTGCCAGCAGCTTAGCCGGCGGGGAGCTGTTTTTT. It codes for CASSLAGGELFF.

The chain has TRBV5-6 and TRBJ1-4; 9 bases match TRBD1. This CDR3 is 15 amino acids long. Trimming took 3 bases from V and 10 from J; bases not matched to a gene: 10. Germline values: CDR1 SGHDT, CDR2 YYEEEE. The CDR3 sequence is CASSSGQGRLGKLFF. The CDR3 DNA follows: TGTGCCAGCAGCTCTGGACAGGGGAGGCTTGGAAAACTGTTTTTT.

V is TRBV11-3 and J is TRBJ2-7, with D uncertain. There are 13 residues in the CDR3. With 1 base removed from V and 8 bases from J, the gap between germline ends came to 12 bases. Germline V gives CDR1 SGHNT, CDR2 YENEEA. Here the CDR3 reads CASSLVPPLQQYF. DNA of the CDR3: TGTGCCAGCAGCTTAGTGCCCCCCCTACAGCAGTACTTC.

This chain connects TRBV7-9 to TRBJ2-7; 7 nucleotides line up with TRBD2. V was clipped by 1 base and J by 1 base; unmatched bases: 7. CDR1 SEHNR and CDR2 FQNEAQ come from the germline V gene (reference sequence). The CDR3 covers 16 residues. CDR3 in DNA: TGTGCCAGCAGCTTAGAAGAGGGAGGGCCGTCCTACGAGCAGTACTTC. This gives the protein CASSLEEGGPSYEQYF.